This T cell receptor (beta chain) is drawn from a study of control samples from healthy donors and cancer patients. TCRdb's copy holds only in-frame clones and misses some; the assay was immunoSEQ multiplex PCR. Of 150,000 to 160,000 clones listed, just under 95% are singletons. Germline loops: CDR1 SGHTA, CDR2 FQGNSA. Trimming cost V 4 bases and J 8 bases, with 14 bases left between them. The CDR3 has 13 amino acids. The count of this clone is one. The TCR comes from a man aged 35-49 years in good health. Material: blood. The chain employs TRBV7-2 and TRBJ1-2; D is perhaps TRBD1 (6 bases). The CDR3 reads CASSSQGVEGYTF. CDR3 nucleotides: TGTGCCAGCAGCTCACAGGGCGTAGAGGGCTACACCTTC.